One sample yielded the 17 T cell receptor beta chains listed below, sequenced in a study of T-cell memory formation after mild COVID-19. TCRdb reprocessed the 5' RACE reads via MiXCR and lists one record per CDR3 protein. The profile shows about 210,000 distinct CDR3 sequences, more than 25% of them singletons. The sequencing input was PBMCs or a T cell subset sorted from them (not recorded which). These receptors were collected from an adult woman who had mild COVID-19 (a few samples of this study predate the infection). Cell type and time point are not known.

The table lists this clonotype with a few counts. This chain links TRBV20-1 with TRBJ2-2; D possibly matches TRBD1 or TRBD2 (5 bases each). CDR3 size: 13 residues. Trimming took 0 bases from V and 5 from J, leaving 7 bases between them. Germline-derived CDR1 and CDR2 are DFQATT and SNEGSKA (reference sequence). The CDR3: CSARDWGTGELFF. CDR3 DNA sequence: TGCAGTGCTAGAGATTGGGGGACCGGGGAGCTGTTTTTT.

The chain recombines TRBV29-1 with TRBJ2-7; 8 bases line up with TRBD2. The CDR3 runs to 14 residues. The trim removed 6 bases at V and 5 bases at J, leaving 12 bases unmatched. Germline V lookup: CDR1 SQVTM, CDR2 ANQGSEA. The CDR3 DNA is TGCAGCGTCGTCCGGGGGGGGCGGATCGACGAGCAGTACTTC. Translated, it gives CSVVRGGRIDEQYF.

This chain uses TRBV15 with TRBJ2-2, with D tentatively TRBD2 (5 bases). Germline CDR1 and CDR2: LNHNV and YYDKDF (reference sequence). This CDR3 has 15 amino acids. Trimming took 0 bases from V and 7 from J, leaving 12 bases between them. The chain's CDR3 is CATSRDRAGGGELFF. The DNA of the CDR3 is TGTGCCACCAGCAGAGATCGGGCGGGTGGCGGGGAGCTGTTTTTT.

This chain connects TRBV6-6 to TRBJ2-1, with a weak D call TRBD1 (6 bases). The CDR3 contains 16 residues. Trimming removed 2 bases at V and 3 bases at J, with 14 bases between. Germline V gives CDR1 MNHNY, CDR2 SVGAGI (reference sequence). The chain's CDR3 is CASSYGDISFYNEQFF. The CDR3 DNA is TGTGCCAGCAGTTACGGGGACATTAGTTTCTACAATGAGCAGTTCTTC.

V and J are TRBV5-6 and TRBJ1-4; D remains unclear. CDR3 length: 20 amino acids. The V and J ends lost 4 bases and 0 bases respectively, with 25 bases between them. The germline V gene encodes CDR1 SGHDT and CDR2 YYEEEE. The DNA of the CDR3 is TGTGCCAGCAGCGGCGCGGTGGAGGGTCATCGGCGGGCAACTAATGAAAAACTGTTTTTT. This translates into CASSGAVEGHRRATNEKLFF.

The V and J genes are TRBV3-1 and TRBJ2-1; tentatively, D is TRBD1 or TRBD2 (6 bases each). Germline loops: CDR1 LGHDT, CDR2 YNNKEL (reference sequence). The CDR3 has 17 amino acids. Trimming removed 0 bases from V and 6 bases from J, with 18 bases in between. The CDR3 bases are TGTGCCAGCAGCCAAGAATTTTATAGGGGGGCCTCCAATGAGCAGTTCTTC. It is translated as CASSQEFYRGASNEQFF.

V gene TRBV6-1 combines with J gene TRBJ1-1; 9 nucleotides align to TRBD1. CDR1 is MNHNS, CDR2 SASEGT, per germline. The CDR3 has 14 residues. V lost 6 bases and J lost 6; bases outside the gene matches: 8. The CDR3 sequence is CASRPGQGIPEAFF. DNA for the CDR3: TGTGCCAGCAGGCCGGGACAGGGAATACCTGAAGCTTTCTTT.

Ten or more counts support this clonotype. The chain links TRBV19 to TRBJ2-1, with D maybe TRBD2 (5 bases). The CDR3 length is 17 residues. Germline V gene data show CDR1 as LNHDA and CDR2 as SQIVND (reference sequence). V lost 3 bases and J 1 base, leaving 16 bases between the germline ends. The CDR3 coding sequence is TGTGCCAGTAGTATCGGAGAGGTAGCGAGGTCCTACAATGAGCAGTTCTTC. Protein: CASSIGEVARSYNEQFF.

V usage is TRBV12-3 or TRBV12-4 and J usage is TRBJ2-3, with 10 bases identical to TRBD2. The ends lost 7 bases at V and 0 bases at J; junction bases unmatched: 7. The CDR3 is made up of 16 amino acids. CDR3 protein: CASTSLSGRSTDTQYF. The CDR3 coding sequence is TGTGCCAGCACTTCCCTTAGCGGGAGGAGCACAGATACGCAGTATTTT.

The chain recombines TRBV5-1 with TRBJ2-3, with 11 bases identical to TRBD1. The CDR3 is 15 residues long. Germline V gene lookup returns CDR1 SGHRS and CDR2 YFSETQ. V gave up 5 bases and J gave up 4 bases; unmatched junction bases: 6. The CDR3 region is CASSSGQGAADTQYF. CDR3 sequence (DNA): TGCGCCAGCAGTTCTGGACAGGGGGCCGCAGATACGCAGTATTTT.

This clonotype was seen a handful of times. The chain combines TRBV12-3 or TRBV12-4 with TRBJ2-7, with D perhaps matching TRBD1 or TRBD2 (5 bases each). V dropped 3 bases and J dropped 1 base, with 13 bases sitting between them. The CDR3 spans 15 residues. The CDR3 sequence: CASSFGAGLSYEQYF. For the CDR3, the DNA is TGTGCCAGCAGTTTTGGGGCGGGCCTATCCTACGAGCAGTACTTC.

This clonotype has only a few counts. This sequence joins TRBV7-8 and TRBJ2-1; no clear D gene. The V and J ends lost 8 bases and 5 bases respectively, with 13 bases between them. This CDR3 comprises 13 residues. Germline assignment: CDR1 SGHVS and CDR2 FQNEAQ. Here the CDR3 DNA reads TGTGCCAGCCGGAGCTTGGGTGACAATGAGCAGTTCTTC. This gives the protein CASRSLGDNEQFF. Full variable domain (rest looked up from reference TRBV7-8 and TRBJ2-1): GAGVSQSPRYKVAKRGQDVALRCDPISGHVSLFWYQQALGQGPEFLTYFQNEAQLDKSGLPSDRFFAERPEGSVSTLKIQRTQQEDSAVYLCASRSLGDNEQFFGPGTRLTVL.

This clonotype was observed a few times. The chain joins TRBV11-1 to TRBJ2-3; D is possibly TRBD1 (6 bases). V lost 4 bases and J lost 2, with 16 bases in between. The CDR3 is 16 residues long. Germline V gene sequence: CDR1 SGHAT, CDR2 FQDESV (reference sequence). The CDR3 region has the DNA TGTGCCAGCAGCTCGAAGGAAAGGGGGTACACAGATACGCAGTATTTT. It yields the protein CASSSKERGYTDTQYF.

The chain uses TRBV7-9 and TRBJ2-7; D gene unclear. The CDR3 extends over 13 amino acids. With 1 base removed from V and 4 bases from J, the gap between germline ends came to 8 bases. Germline-derived CDR1 and CDR2 are SEHNR and FQNEAQ (reference sequence). The DNA of the CDR3 is TGTGCCAGCAGCTTAGAACCGCCTTACGAGCAGTACTTC. Amino acid sequence: CASSLEPPYEQYF. Looking up the rest from reference TRBV7-9 and TRBJ2-7 gives the full variable domain: DTGVSQNPRHKITKRGQNVTFRCDPISEHNRLYWYRQTLGQGPEFLTYFQNEAQLEKSRLLSDRFSAERPKGSFSTLEIQRTEQGDSAMYLCASSLEPPYEQYFGPGTRLTVT.

The rearrangement uses TRBV24-1 and TRBJ2-1, with 7 bases identical to TRBD1. V gave up 4 bases and J gave up 8 bases; unmatched junction bases: 7. The CDR3 has 14 amino acids. Germline CDR1 KGHDR, CDR2 SFDVKD. CDR3 in amino acids: CATSDVTGADEQFF. CDR3 in DNA: TGTGCCACCAGTGACGTAACAGGGGCCGATGAGCAGTTCTTC.

This chain's CDR3 is CASSLDQGFARGELFF. The CDR3 DNA reads as TGTGCCAGCAGCTTGGACCAGGGTTTCGCCCGGGGGGAGCTGTTTTTT. The chain employs TRBV5-4 and TRBJ2-2; perhaps TRBD1 as D (5 bases). CDR1 and CDR2 (germline): SGHNT, YYREEE (reference sequence). Trimming pared 0 bases from V and 8 bases from J, leaving 17 bases between. The CDR3 loop spans 16 amino acids.

This clonotype has only one observation. The CDR3 DNA is TGTGCCAGCAGCTTAACCAGGACTAACTATGGCTACACCTTC. It yields the protein CASSLTRTNYGYTF. The chain employs TRBV11-2 and TRBJ1-2; D uncertain. The CDR3 sequence is 14 residues long. Germline CDR1 is SGHAT and CDR2 is FQNNGV. The germline V and J ends were trimmed by 2 bases and 0 bases, with 7 bases remaining between them.